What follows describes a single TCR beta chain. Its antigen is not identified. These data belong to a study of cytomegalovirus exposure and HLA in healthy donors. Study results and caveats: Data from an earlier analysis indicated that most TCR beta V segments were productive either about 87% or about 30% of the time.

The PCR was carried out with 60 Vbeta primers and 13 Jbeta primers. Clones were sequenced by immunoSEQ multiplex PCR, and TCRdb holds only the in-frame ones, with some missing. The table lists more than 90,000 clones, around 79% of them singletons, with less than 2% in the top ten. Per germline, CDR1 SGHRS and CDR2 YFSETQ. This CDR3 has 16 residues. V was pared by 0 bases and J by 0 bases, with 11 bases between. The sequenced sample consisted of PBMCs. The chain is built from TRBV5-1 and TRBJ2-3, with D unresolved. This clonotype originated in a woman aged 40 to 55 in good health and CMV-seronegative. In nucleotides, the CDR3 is TGCGCCAGCAGCTTGGGCGGCGACCCTAGCACAGATACGCAGTATTTT. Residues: CASSLGGDPSTDTQYF. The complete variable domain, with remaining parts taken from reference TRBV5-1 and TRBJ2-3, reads KAGVTQTPRYLIKTRGQQVTLSCSPISGHRSVSWYQQTPGQGLQFLFEYFSETQRNKGNFPGRFSGRQFSNSRSEMNVSTLELGDSALYLCASSLGGDPSTDTQYFGPGTRLTVL.